These T cell receptor beta chains were read from a single sample in a study of blood T cell repertoires in COVID-19. The repertoire was sequenced with immunoSEQ multiplex PCR; TCRdb's copy has only in-frame clones and lacks some. Of tens of thousands of clones listed, more than 75% are singletons. Sequencing was done on a sample of peripheral blood. The receptors stem from a human donor in a cohort sampled during active COVID-19. Each CDR3 is given with its conserved first and last residue. For some rows the clone size is stated as once, few or many, or as a class when expanded; others skip it.

j_call: TRBJ2-1
clone_size: NA
v_call: TRBV27
cdr3_aa: CASSPLGQRDEQFF

j_call: TRBJ2-5
clone_size: NA
v_call: TRBV5-1
cdr3_aa: CASSPGPTGGMGETQYF

j_call: TRBJ2-3
clone_size: few
v_call: TRBV7-9
cdr3_aa: CASSHESTGGVDTQYF

j_call: TRBJ2-3
clone_size: few
v_call: TRBV7-9
cdr3_aa: CASSFPPGAGALTDTQYF

j_call: TRBJ1-5
clone_size: NA
v_call: TRBV19
cdr3_aa: CASRRQAEPQHF

j_call: TRBJ2-3
clone_size: once
v_call: TRBV25-1
cdr3_aa: CASSESGTGLTDTQYF

j_call: TRBJ1-5
clone_size: NA
v_call: TRBV6-5
cdr3_aa: CASRYRETGQPQHF

j_call: TRBJ2-5
clone_size: NA
v_call: TRBV30
cdr3_aa: CAWSFVKETQYF

j_call: TRBJ1-1
clone_size: few
v_call: TRBV12-3/TRBV12-4
cdr3_aa: CASSWTGVTEAFF

j_call: TRBJ2-1
clone_size: few
v_call: TRBV6-2/TRBV6-3
cdr3_aa: CASSYLWTGLSEQFF

j_call: TRBJ2-2
clone_size: few
v_call: TRBV4-1
cdr3_aa: CASSQGTILNTGELFF

j_call: TRBJ2-1
clone_size: once
v_call: TRBV4-1
cdr3_aa: CASSHIQGADYEQFF

j_call: TRBJ1-6
clone_size: NA
v_call: TRBV18
cdr3_aa: CASSPGTGGAFSYNSPLHF

j_call: TRBJ1-4
clone_size: NA
v_call: TRBV12-3/TRBV12-4
cdr3_aa: CASRTGGEKLFF

j_call: TRBJ1-5
clone_size: NA
v_call: TRBV4-1
cdr3_aa: CASRGRGKHYNQPQHF